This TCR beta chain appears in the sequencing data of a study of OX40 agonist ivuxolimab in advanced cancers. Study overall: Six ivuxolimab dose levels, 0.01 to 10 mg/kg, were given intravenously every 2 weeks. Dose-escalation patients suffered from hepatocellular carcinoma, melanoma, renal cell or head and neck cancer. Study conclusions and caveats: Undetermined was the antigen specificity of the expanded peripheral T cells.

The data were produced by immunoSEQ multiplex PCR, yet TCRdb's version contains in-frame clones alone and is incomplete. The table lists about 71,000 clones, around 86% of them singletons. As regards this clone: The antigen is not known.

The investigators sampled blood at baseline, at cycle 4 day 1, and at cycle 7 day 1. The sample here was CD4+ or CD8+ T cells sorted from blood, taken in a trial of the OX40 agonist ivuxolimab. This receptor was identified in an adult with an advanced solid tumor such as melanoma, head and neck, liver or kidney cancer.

CDR3: CASSRRDRVSEQYF. CDR3 sequence (DNA): TGTGCCAGTAGTCGGAGGGACAGGGTTTCCGAGCAGTACTTC. The V and J genes are TRBV19 and TRBJ2-7; 9 nucleotides align to TRBD1. With V trimmed by 5 bases and J by 6 bases, 8 bases remained unmatched. CDR3 length equals 14 residues. CDR1 is LNHDA, CDR2 SQIVND, per germline (reference sequence). Complete variable domain (other parts from reference TRBV19 and TRBJ2-7): DGGITQSPKYLFRKEGQNVTLSCEQNLNHDAMYWYRQDPGQGLRLIYYSQIVNDFQKGDIAEGYSVSREKKESFPLTVTSAQKNPTAFYLCASSRRDRVSEQYFGPGTRLTVT.